The rows below give T cell receptor beta chains drawn from one sample of a study of cytomegalovirus exposure and HLA in healthy donors. TCRdb keeps only in-frame clones here, not all; method: immunoSEQ multiplex PCR. The table includes approximately 150,000 clones, 70% to 80% detected once. The source material was PBMCs. The source of these receptors is a female donor in good health and CMV-seronegative. CDR3s include the opening cysteine and the closing phenylalanine or tryptophan. Each record gives: D gene, clone size, J gene, V gene, CDR3 protein, CDR3 DNA. D genes are given only for firm matches. Expanded clones get a size class; other rows say once, few or many, or leave the size out.

TRBD1	-	TRBJ1-1	TRBV6-5	CASSYMYRGPNTEAFF	TGTGCCAGCAGTTACATGTACAGGGGTCCGAACACTGAAGCTTTCTTT
TRBD2	once	TRBJ2-1	TRBV14	CASSQDALWGGYNEQFF	TGTGCCAGCAGCCAAGATGCCTTGTGGGGGGGCTACAATGAGCAGTTCTTC
-	-	TRBJ1-2	TRBV10-3	CAISENAGSRYGYTF	TGTGCCATCAGTGAGAATGCGGGGTCCCGTTATGGCTACACCTTC
TRBD2	-	TRBJ2-1	TRBV5-1	CASSLVSRRTSGRVPYNEQFF	TGCGCCAGCAGCTTGGTATCTCGGAGGACTAGCGGGAGGGTCCCCTACAATGAGCAGTTCTTC
-	few	TRBJ1-3	TRBV5-6	CASSIRDIQLLSGNTIYF	TGTGCCAGCAGCATCCGGGACATCCAATTACTTTCTGGAAACACCATATATTTT
TRBD1	-	TRBJ1-2	TRBV7-3	CASSPDRGTGYTF	TGTGCCAGCAGCCCCGACAGGGGTACTGGCTACACCTTC
-	-	TRBJ1-4	TRBV5-1	CASSLALREPNEKLFF	TGCGCCAGCAGCTTGGCTCTCCGGGAGCCTAATGAAAAACTGTTTTTT
TRBD1	once	TRBJ1-2	TRBV30	CAWNRPRGVEGYGYTF	TGTGCCTGGAATCGACCCAGGGGGGTTGAGGGCTATGGCTACACCTTC
TRBD1	-	TRBJ1-2	TRBV7-9	CASSPGDSSIIYGYTF	TGTGCCAGCAGCCCAGGGGACAGTTCCATTATCTATGGCTACACCTTC
-	-	TRBJ2-1	TRBV7-3	CASSIGGWGDNEQFF	TGTGCCAGCAGCATCGGAGGGTGGGGCGACAATGAGCAGTTCTTC
-	-	TRBJ2-1	TRBV5-6	CASSLLRGIQFF	TGTGCCAGCAGCCTCTTGAGGGGGATTCAGTTCTTC
-	-	TRBJ2-6	TRBV28	CASTVAGSPYSGANVLTF	TGTGCCAGCACCGTTGCAGGTTCCCCTTACTCTGGGGCCAACGTCCTGACTTTC
TRBD1	-	TRBJ1-4	TRBV6-5	CASSPRQGAGEKLFF	TGTGCCAGCAGTCCTCGACAGGGGGCTGGTGAAAAACTGTTTTTT
TRBD1	-	TRBJ1-4	TRBV6-1	CASSETPSTGLFF	TGTGCCAGCAGTGAAACCCCATCGACAGGGCTGTTTTTT
TRBD1	-	TRBJ1-4	TRBV11-2	CASSSRDRDPNEKLFF	TGTGCCAGCAGTTCCCGGGACAGGGATCCTAATGAAAAACTGTTTTTT
TRBD1	-	TRBJ2-5	TRBV27	CASSLLPDRGWETQYF	TGTGCCAGCAGTTTACTCCCGGACAGGGGATGGGAGACCCAGTACTTC
-	-	TRBJ2-1	TRBV7-3	CASSFGGPEGEQFF	TGTGCCAGCAGCTTCGGGGGGCCCGAGGGTGAGCAGTTCTTC
-	-	TRBJ2-1	TRBV7-9	CASPNRDSGSSYNEQFF	TGTGCCAGCCCCAACCGGGACTCAGGGAGCTCCTACAATGAGCAGTTCTTC
-	-	TRBJ1-1	TRBV18	CASSVETGTEAFF	TGTGCCAGCTCAGTGGAGACCGGCACTGAAGCTTTCTTT
TRBD1	once	TRBJ1-1	TRBV7-2	CASSLRDRVAEAFF	TGTGCCAGCAGCTTGCGAGACAGGGTGGCTGAAGCTTTCTTT
-	once	TRBJ1-1	TRBV7-9	CASSLRGNTEAFF	TGTGCCAGCAGCTTACGGGGTAACACTGAAGCTTTCTTT
-	-	TRBJ2-7	TRBV4-1	CASSQALQGNYEQYF	TGCGCCAGCAGCCAAGCATTGCAGGGAAATTACGAGCAGTACTTC
-	few	TRBJ1-2	TRBV6-1	CASSDQNHRVGYTF	TGTGCCAGCAGTGATCAAAACCACAGGGTTGGCTACACCTTC
-	-	TRBJ1-5	TRBV7-9	CASSSNLTSSNQPQHF	TGTGCCAGCAGCTCAAACCTGACAAGCAGCAATCAGCCCCAGCATTTT
TRBD2	-	TRBJ2-1	TRBV12-5	CASLSGNYNEQFF	TGTGCTAGCTTGAGCGGGAACTACAATGAGCAGTTCTTC
-	-	TRBJ1-2	TRBV4-2	CASSQEDRPGLLNYGYTF	TGTGCCAGCAGCCAAGAAGACAGGCCTGGGCTTTTAAACTATGGCTACACCTTC
TRBD2	-	TRBJ2-1	TRBV6-5	CASSPGDYDHSEQFF	TGTGCCAGCAGCCCGGGGGACTACGATCACAGTGAGCAGTTCTTC
-	-	TRBJ1-4	TRBV7-9	CASSSPGVVDEKLFF	TGTGCCAGCAGCTCGCCGGGGGTTGTAGATGAAAAACTGTTTTTT
TRBD2	-	TRBJ2-3	TRBV9	CASSGRTSGTSTDTQYF	TGTGCCAGCAGCGGGCGGACTAGCGGTACTAGCACAGATACGCAGTATTTT
-	-	TRBJ2-7	TRBV6-1	CATTLYEQYF	TGTGCCACCACTCTTTACGAGCAGTACTTC
TRBD1	-	TRBJ1-5	TRBV28	CASSSVGDRGNQPQHF	TGTGCCAGCAGTTCAGTGGGGGACAGGGGTAATCAGCCCCAGCATTTT
-	once	TRBJ1-5	TRBV27	CASRGGPRNQPQHF	TGTGCCAGCAGGGGAGGGCCCCGCAATCAGCCCCAGCATTTT
TRBD1	-	TRBJ2-2	TRBV7-7	CASSLGQGNGELFF	TGTGCTAGCAGCTTGGGACAGGGAAACGGGGAGCTGTTTTTT
-	-	TRBJ2-5	TRBV21-1	CASRQAGTPSYQETQYF	TGTGCCAGCAGACAGGCCGGGACACCTTCGTACCAAGAGACCCAGTACTTC
-	-	TRBJ1-2	TRBV6-5	CASSYSTAGPSYGYTF	TGTGCCAGCAGTTACTCGACGGCAGGGCCCTCCTATGGCTACACCTTC
-	-	TRBJ1-2	TRBV4-2	CASSQEEEPPYRYTF	TGTGCCAGCAGCCAAGAGGAGGAGCCTCCGTATCGCTACACCTTC
TRBD2	-	TRBJ2-5	TRBV5-4	CASSSPGGRETQYF	TGTGCCAGCAGCTCCCCGGGAGGGCGAGAGACCCAGTACTTC
-	-	TRBJ1-1	TRBV6-5	CASSNGGSAFF	TGTGCCAGCAGCAACGGGGGTAGCGCTTTCTTT
TRBD2	-	TRBJ2-3	TRBV2	CASKVGLAGSTDTQYF	TGTGCCAGCAAGGTGGGACTAGCGGGGAGCACAGATACGCAGTATTTT
-	-	TRBJ2-6	TRBV13	CASSFGGFSGANVLTF	TGTGCCAGCAGCTTTGGGGGCTTCTCTGGGGCCAACGTCCTGACTTTC
TRBD1	-	TRBJ2-4	TRBV30	CAWSPQGAKNIQYF	TGTGCCTGGAGCCCCCAGGGGGCGAAAAACATTCAGTACTTC
-	-	TRBJ1-2	TRBV29-1	CSAGGRVQGNGYTF	TGCAGCGCAGGAGGTCGGGTACAGGGAAATGGCTACACCTTC
TRBD1	-	TRBJ2-5	TRBV5-5	CASSLAWQGAETQYF	TGTGCCAGCAGCTTGGCCTGGCAGGGGGCAGAGACCCAGTACTTC
TRBD1	-	TRBJ2-5	TRBV27	CASSPRTGEETQYF	TGTGCCAGCAGTCCACGGACAGGGGAAGAGACCCAGTACTTC
-	-	TRBJ1-6	TRBV9	CASSVAGRDSPLHF	TGTGCCAGCAGCGTAGCGGGCAGGGATTCACCCCTCCACTTT
TRBD2	once	TRBJ2-3	TRBV11-2	CASAGSAGGARYTQYF	TGTGCCAGCGCGGGATCAGCGGGGGGCGCACGATATACGCAGTATTTT
-	-	TRBJ1-2	TRBV20-1	CREVGGYGYTF	TGCAGGGAAGTGGGGGGGTATGGCTACACCTTC
-	-	TRBJ1-1	TRBV7-9	CASSLLDLNTEAFF	TGTGCCAGCAGCTTACTGGACTTGAACACTGAAGCTTTCTTT
-	-	TRBJ2-7	TRBV9	CASSVGVGEGYEQYF	TGTGCCAGCAGCGTAGGGGTGGGAGAGGGCTACGAGCAGTACTTC
TRBD1	-	TRBJ1-1	TRBV5-1	CASSSNRGSNTEAFF	TGCGCCAGCAGCTCCAACAGGGGATCGAACACTGAAGCTTTCTTT
TRBD2	-	TRBJ2-5	TRBV5-1	CASSLVPSGGPSHKETQYF	TGCGCCAGCAGCTTGGTTCCTAGCGGGGGGCCCAGCCACAAAGAGACCCAGTACTTC
-	-	TRBJ2-1	TRBV7-9	CASLPSLAELNEQFF	TGTGCCAGCCTACCCTCTTTAGCGGAGCTCAATGAGCAGTTCTTC
-	few	TRBJ1-5	TRBV28	CASRPSDSRWQPQHF	TGTGCCAGCAGGCCCTCGGACAGTCGCTGGCAGCCCCAGCATTTT
-	-	TRBJ2-2	TRBV16	CASSPFTGELFF	TGTGCCAGCAGCCCTTTCACCGGGGAGCTGTTTTTT
TRBD2	-	TRBJ2-5	TRBV7-3	CASSSGLAGDGRETQYF	TGTGCCAGCAGCTCGGGACTAGCGGGGGATGGCCGGGAGACCCAGTACTTC
TRBD1	-	TRBJ1-2	TRBV11-3	CASSLEGGQRSRYGYTF	TGTGCCAGCAGCTTAGAAGGGGGACAGAGAAGTAGGTATGGCTACACCTTC